This T cell receptor beta chain was sequenced during a study of blood T cell repertoires in COVID-19. Study background: From T cells, B-cell-depleted T cells, or PBMCs came the material, which was cDNA or gDNA.

The germline gives CDR1 MNHEY, CDR2 SVGAGI. This CDR3 region has 13 residues. Germline trimming cut 6 bases from V and 6 bases from J; bases unmatched to any gene: 6. The authors' processing: For nucleated cells, counts were estimated from reference gene primer amplification. Repertoires were generated with immunoSEQ multiplex PCR, while TCRdb's copy carries only in-frame clones and drops some. D and trimming were read from the DNA, whereas the V and J calls and clone size are those reported in that table. The sample lists more than 140,000 clones, approximately 82% occurring once. This chain uses TRBV6-5 with TRBJ1-2, with 8 positions matching TRBD1. The clonotype comes from a woman in her fifties or sixties in a cohort sampled during active or convalescent COVID-19. The sequencing sample was made of peripheral blood. CDR3 sequence: CASRKQGENGYTF. As DNA, the CDR3 is TGTGCCAGCAGAAAACAGGGGGAGAATGGCTACACCTTC.